The rows below give T cell receptor beta chains drawn from one sample of a study of CD8+CD57+ T cells in acquired aplastic anemia. In TCRdb, the reads were re-called with MiXCR into one record per CDR3 protein. The sample lists approximately 300,000 distinct CDR3 sequences, 56% occurring once. Sequenced sample: sorted CD4+, CD8+, or CD8+CD57+ T cells (not recorded which) from PBMCs. The receptors originated from a human donor with aplastic anemia. CDR3s include the opening cysteine and the closing phenylalanine or tryptophan. Each record gives: CDR3 protein, CDR3 DNA, J gene, clone size, V gene, D gene. A D gene is named only where the DNA matches it firmly. Expanded clones get a size class; other rows say once, few or many, or leave the size out.

cdr3_aa: CASSLEGANGELFF
cdr3_nt: TGCGCCAGCAGCTTGGAGGGAGCTAACGGGGAGCTGTTTTTT
j_call: TRBJ2-2
clone_size: .
v_call: TRBV5-1
d_call: .

cdr3_aa: CASSGRQGGTEAFF
cdr3_nt: TGTGCCAGCAGCGGCCGACAGGGAGGGACTGAAGCTTTCTTT
j_call: TRBJ1-1
clone_size: .
v_call: TRBV9
d_call: TRBD1

cdr3_aa: CSARDGRGHSPLHF
cdr3_nt: TGCAGTGCTAGAGATGGCAGGGGGCATTCACCCCTCCACTTT
j_call: TRBJ1-6
clone_size: once
v_call: TRBV20-1
d_call: TRBD1

cdr3_aa: CASSQPRDTDEQYF
cdr3_nt: TGCGCCAGCAGCCAACCTCGGGACACCGACGAGCAGTACTTC
j_call: TRBJ2-7
clone_size: .
v_call: TRBV4-1
d_call: .

cdr3_aa: CSVSDAGAAEAFF
cdr3_nt: TGCAGCGTCAGCGATGCGGGGGCTGCTGAAGCTTTCTTT
j_call: TRBJ1-1
clone_size: .
v_call: TRBV29-1
d_call: .

cdr3_aa: CATSSRGRTQYF
cdr3_nt: TGTGCCACCAGTTCAAGGGGCCGGACCCAGTACTTC
j_call: TRBJ2-5
clone_size: .
v_call: TRBV6-5
d_call: .

cdr3_aa: CASSDRAGLAGYTF
cdr3_nt: TGCGCCAGCAGTGACCGGGCTGGTCTGGCTGGCTACACCTTC
j_call: TRBJ1-2
clone_size: many
v_call: TRBV10-2
d_call: .

cdr3_aa: CSASMRYEQYF
cdr3_nt: TGCAGTGCTAGTATGCGATACGAGCAGTACTTC
j_call: TRBJ2-7
clone_size: .
v_call: TRBV20-1
d_call: .

cdr3_aa: CASSLRGGAGDTQYF
cdr3_nt: TGTGCCAGCAGCCTACGGGGCGGGGCGGGAGATACGCAGTATTTT
j_call: TRBJ2-3
clone_size: few
v_call: TRBV7-3
d_call: .

cdr3_aa: CASSLVRQETQYF
cdr3_nt: TGTGCCAGCAGCTTAGTCAGGCAAGAGACCCAGTACTTC
j_call: TRBJ2-5
clone_size: once
v_call: TRBV7-8
d_call: .

cdr3_aa: CASSLVPGRTNSPLHF
cdr3_nt: TGTGCCAGCAGCTTAGTTCCGGGGCGCACTAATTCACCCCTCCACTTT
j_call: TRBJ1-6
clone_size: few
v_call: TRBV7-2
d_call: .

cdr3_aa: CASSWGRQGDQPQHF
cdr3_nt: TGTGCCAGCAGTTGGGGGCGACAGGGGGATCAGCCCCAGCATTTT
j_call: TRBJ1-5
clone_size: many
v_call: TRBV12-3/TRBV12-4
d_call: TRBD1

cdr3_aa: CASSPDRGYTGELFF
cdr3_nt: TGTGCCAGCAGCCCGGACAGGGGTTACACCGGGGAGCTGTTTTTT
j_call: TRBJ2-2
clone_size: few
v_call: TRBV3-1
d_call: TRBD1

cdr3_aa: CASGAPLERQSYEQYF
cdr3_nt: TGTGCTAGTGGTGCGCCTTTGGAGCGGCAATCCTACGAGCAGTACTTC
j_call: TRBJ2-7
clone_size: once
v_call: TRBV12-5
d_call: .

cdr3_aa: CATSDATSVGPFSNQPQHF
cdr3_nt: TGTGCCACCAGTGATGCGACTAGCGTAGGACCTTTCAGCAATCAGCCCCAGCATTTT
j_call: TRBJ1-5
clone_size: .
v_call: TRBV24-1
d_call: .

cdr3_aa: CASSIFLVSLGTKNIQYF
cdr3_nt: TGTGCCAGTAGTATTTTTCTGGTTTCGCTCGGGACCAAAAACATTCAGTACTTC
j_call: TRBJ2-4
clone_size: .
v_call: TRBV19
d_call: .

cdr3_aa: CASSGGRGVAGNTGELFF
cdr3_nt: TGTGCCAGTAGTGGCGGGAGAGGAGTAGCGGGTAACACCGGGGAGCTGTTTTTT
j_call: TRBJ2-2
clone_size: .
v_call: TRBV19
d_call: TRBD2